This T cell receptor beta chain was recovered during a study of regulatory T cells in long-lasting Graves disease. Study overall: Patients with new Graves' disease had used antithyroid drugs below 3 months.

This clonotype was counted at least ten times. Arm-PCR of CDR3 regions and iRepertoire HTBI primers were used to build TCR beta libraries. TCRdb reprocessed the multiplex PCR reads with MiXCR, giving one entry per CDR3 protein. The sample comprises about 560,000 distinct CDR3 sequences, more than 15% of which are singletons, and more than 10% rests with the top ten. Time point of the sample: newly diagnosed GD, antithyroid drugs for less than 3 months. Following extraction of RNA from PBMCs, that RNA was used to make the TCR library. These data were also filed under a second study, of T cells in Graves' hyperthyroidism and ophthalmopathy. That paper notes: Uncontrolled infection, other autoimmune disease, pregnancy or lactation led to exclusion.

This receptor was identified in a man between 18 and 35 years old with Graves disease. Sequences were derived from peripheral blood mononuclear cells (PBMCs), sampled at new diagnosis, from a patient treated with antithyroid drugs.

The CDR3 region is CASSTGVGEQFF. CDR3 DNA: TGTGCCAGCAGCACAGGGGTTGGTGAGCAGTTCTTC. This chain links TRBV5-5 with TRBJ2-1, with 7 bases that match TRBD1. The CDR3 has 12 residues. Germline-derived CDR1 and CDR2 are SGHKS and YYEKEE (reference sequence). J was trimmed by 9 bases and V by 4 bases; bases with no gene match: 4.